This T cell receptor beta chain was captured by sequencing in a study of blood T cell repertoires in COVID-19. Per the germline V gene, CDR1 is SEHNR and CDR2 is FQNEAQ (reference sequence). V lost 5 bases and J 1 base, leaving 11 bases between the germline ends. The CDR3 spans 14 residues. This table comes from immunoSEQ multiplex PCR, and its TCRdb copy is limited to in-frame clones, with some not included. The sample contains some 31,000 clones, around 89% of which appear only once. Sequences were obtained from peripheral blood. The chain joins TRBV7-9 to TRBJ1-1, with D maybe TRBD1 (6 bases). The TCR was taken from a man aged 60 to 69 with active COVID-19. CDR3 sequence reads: CASSKRQANTEAFF. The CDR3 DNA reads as TGTGCCAGCAGCAAGAGACAGGCGAACACTGAAGCTTTCTTT.